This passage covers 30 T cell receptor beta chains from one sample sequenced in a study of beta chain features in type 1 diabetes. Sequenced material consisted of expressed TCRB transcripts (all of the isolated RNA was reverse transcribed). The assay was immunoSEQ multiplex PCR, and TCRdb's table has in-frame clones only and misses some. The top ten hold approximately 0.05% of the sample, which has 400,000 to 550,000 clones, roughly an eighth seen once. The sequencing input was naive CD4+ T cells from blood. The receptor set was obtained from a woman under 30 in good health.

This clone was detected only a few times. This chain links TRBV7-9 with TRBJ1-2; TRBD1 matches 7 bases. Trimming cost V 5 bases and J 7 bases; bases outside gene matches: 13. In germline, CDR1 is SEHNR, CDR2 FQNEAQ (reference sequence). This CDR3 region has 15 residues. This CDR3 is CASSLSRQGGGGYTF. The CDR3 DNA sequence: TGTGCCAGCAGCCTTAGTCGCCAAGGGGGCGGTGGCTACACCTTC.

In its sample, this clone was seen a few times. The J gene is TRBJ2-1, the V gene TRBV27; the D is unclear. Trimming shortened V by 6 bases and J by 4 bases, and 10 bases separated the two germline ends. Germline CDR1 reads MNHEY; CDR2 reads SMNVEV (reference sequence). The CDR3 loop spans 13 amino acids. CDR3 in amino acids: CASSPTRYNEQFF. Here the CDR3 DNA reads TGTGCCAGCAGCCCCACCCGGTACAATGAGCAGTTCTTC.

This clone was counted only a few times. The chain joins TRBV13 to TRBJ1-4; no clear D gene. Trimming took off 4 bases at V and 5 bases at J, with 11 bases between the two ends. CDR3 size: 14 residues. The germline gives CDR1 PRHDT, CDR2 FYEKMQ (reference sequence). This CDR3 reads CASSSLARNEKLFF. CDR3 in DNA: TGTGCCAGCAGCTCCCTAGCCCGCAATGAAAAACTGTTTTTT.

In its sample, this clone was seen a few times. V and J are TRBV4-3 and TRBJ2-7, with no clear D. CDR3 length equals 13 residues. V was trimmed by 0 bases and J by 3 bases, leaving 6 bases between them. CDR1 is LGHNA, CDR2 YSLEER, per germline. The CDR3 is CASSQDLYYEQYF. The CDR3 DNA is TGCGCCAGCAGCCAAGATTTGTACTACGAGCAGTACTTC.

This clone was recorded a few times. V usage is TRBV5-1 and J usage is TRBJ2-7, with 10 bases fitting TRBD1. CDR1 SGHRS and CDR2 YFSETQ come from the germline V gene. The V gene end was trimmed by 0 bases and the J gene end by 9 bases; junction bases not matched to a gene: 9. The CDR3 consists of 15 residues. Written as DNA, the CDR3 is TGCGCCAGCAGCTTGGGTGGCGGGACAGGGGATGTGCAGTACGTC. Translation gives CASSLGGGTGDVQYV.

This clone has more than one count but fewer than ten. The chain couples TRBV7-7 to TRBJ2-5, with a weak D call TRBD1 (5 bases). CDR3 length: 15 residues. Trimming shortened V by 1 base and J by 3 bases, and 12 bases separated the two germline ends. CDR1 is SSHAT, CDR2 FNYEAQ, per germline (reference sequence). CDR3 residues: CASSLVGRVKETQYF. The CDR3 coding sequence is TGTGCCAGCAGCTTAGTTGGCAGGGTTAAAGAGACCCAGTACTTC.

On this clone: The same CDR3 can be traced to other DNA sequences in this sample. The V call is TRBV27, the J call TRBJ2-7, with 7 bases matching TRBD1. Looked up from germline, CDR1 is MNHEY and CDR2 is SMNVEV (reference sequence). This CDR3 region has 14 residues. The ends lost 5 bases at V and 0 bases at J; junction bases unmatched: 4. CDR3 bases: TGTGCCAGCAGTCTCGACAGGGACTCCTACGAGCAGTACGTC. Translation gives CASSLDRDSYEQYV.

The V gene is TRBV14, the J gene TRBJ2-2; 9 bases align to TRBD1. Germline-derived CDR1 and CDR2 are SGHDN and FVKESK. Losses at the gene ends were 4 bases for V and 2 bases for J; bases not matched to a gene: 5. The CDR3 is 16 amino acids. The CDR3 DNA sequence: TGTGCCAGCAGCCCGGGGACAGGGATAAACACCGGGGAGCTGTTTTTT. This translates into CASSPGTGINTGELFF.

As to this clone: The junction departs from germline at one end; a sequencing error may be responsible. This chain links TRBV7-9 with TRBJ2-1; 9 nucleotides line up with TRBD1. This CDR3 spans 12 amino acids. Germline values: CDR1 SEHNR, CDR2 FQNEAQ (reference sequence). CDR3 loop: CASRLEPGQGFF. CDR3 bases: TGTGCCAGCAGGTTAGAGCCGGGACAGGGGTTCTTC.

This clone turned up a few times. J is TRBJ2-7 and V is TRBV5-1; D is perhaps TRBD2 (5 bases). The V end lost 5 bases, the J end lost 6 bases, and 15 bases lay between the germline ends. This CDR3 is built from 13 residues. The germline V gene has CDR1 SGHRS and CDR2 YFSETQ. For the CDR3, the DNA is TGCGCCAGCAGTTGGGAGCCCTTTTTCGAGCAGTACGTC. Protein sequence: CASSWEPFFEQYV.

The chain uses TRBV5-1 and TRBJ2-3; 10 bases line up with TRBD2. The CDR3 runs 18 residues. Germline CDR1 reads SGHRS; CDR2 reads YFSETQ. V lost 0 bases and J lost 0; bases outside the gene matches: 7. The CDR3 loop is CASSLATSGISSTDTQYF. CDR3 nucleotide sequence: TGCGCCAGCAGCTTGGCCACTAGCGGGATTTCTAGCACAGATACGCAGTATTTT.

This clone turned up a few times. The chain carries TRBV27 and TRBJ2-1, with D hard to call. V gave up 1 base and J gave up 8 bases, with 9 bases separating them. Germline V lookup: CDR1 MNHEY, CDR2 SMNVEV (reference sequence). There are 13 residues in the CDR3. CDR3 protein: CASSLFNRDEQFF. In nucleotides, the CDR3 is TGTGCCAGCAGTTTATTTAATCGCGATGAGCAGTTCTTC.

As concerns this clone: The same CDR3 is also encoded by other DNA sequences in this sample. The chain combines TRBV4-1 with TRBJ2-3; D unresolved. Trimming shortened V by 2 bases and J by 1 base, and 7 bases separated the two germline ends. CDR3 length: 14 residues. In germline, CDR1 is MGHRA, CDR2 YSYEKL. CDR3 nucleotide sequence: TGCGCCAGCAGCCAAACCGGGCGCACAGATACGCAGTATTTT. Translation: CASSQTGRTDTQYF.

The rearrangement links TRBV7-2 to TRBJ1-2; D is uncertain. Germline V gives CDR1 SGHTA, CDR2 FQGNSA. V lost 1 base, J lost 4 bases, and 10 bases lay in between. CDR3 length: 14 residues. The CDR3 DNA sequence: TGTGCCAGCAGCTTAGGTCGGGAGGCCTATGGCTACACCTTC. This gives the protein CASSLGREAYGYTF.

The CDR3 DNA follows: TGTGCCAGCAGCCCGCTTTCAGGGACTAGCACAGATACGCAGTATTTT. It is translated as CASSPLSGTSTDTQYF. V gene TRBV4-2 combines with J gene TRBJ2-3; a possible D gene is TRBD2 (6 bases). Germline V gives CDR1 LGHNA, CDR2 YNFKEQ. V gave up 4 bases and J gave up 0 bases, with 14 bases separating them. The CDR3 sequence is 16 residues long.

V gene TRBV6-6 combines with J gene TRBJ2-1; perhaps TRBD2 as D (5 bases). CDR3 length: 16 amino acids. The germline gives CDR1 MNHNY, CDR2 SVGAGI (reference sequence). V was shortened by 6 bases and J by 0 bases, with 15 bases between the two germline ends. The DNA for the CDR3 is TGTGCCAGCAGACCTCTGACGGGAAGCTCCTACAATGAGCAGTTCTTC. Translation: CASRPLTGSSYNEQFF.

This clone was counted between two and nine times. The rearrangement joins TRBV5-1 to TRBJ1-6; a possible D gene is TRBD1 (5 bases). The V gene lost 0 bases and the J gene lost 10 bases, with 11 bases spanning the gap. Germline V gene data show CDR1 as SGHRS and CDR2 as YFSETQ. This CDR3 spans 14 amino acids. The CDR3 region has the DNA TGCGCCAGCAGCTTGGAACAGAGGGGATCACCCCTCCACTTT. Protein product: CASSLEQRGSPLHF.

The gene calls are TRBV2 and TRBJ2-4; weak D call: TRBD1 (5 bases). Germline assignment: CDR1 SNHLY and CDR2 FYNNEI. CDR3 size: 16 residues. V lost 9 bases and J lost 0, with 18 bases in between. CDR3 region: CARPWGLVIAKNIQYF. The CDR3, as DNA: TGTGCCAGACCTTGGGGCCTGGTGATAGCCAAAAACATTCAGTACTTC. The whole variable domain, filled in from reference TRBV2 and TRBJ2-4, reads EPEVTQTPSHQVTQMGQEVILRCVPISNHLYFYWYRQILGQKVEFLVSFYNNEISEKSEIFDDQFSVERPDGSNFTLKIRSTKLEDSAMYFCARPWGLVIAKNIQYFGAGTRLSVL.

The CDR3 DNA reads TGTGCCCCCGGAAGCGACCTTTTAAACTACTCCTACAATGAGCAGTTCTTC. It yields the protein CAPGSDLLNYSYNEQFF. This chain connects TRBV2 to TRBJ2-1; D is unresolved. Trimming shortened V by 11 bases and J by 0 bases, and 23 bases separated the two germline ends. CDR1 SNHLY and CDR2 FYNNEI come from the germline V gene. The length of the CDR3 is 17 residues.

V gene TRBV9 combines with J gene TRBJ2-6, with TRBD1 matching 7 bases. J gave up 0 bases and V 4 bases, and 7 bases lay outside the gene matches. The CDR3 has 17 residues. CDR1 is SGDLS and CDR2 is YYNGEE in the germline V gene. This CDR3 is CASSPRDSPSGANVLTF. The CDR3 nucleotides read TGTGCCAGCAGCCCCCGGGACAGCCCCTCTGGGGCCAACGTCCTGACTTTC.

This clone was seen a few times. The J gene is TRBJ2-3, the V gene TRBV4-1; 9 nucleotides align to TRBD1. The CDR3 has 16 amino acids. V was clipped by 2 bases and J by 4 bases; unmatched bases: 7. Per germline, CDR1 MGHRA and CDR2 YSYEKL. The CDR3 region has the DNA TGCGCCAGCAGCCAATTACGGGACAGGGTATCAGATACGCAGTATTTT. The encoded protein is CASSQLRDRVSDTQYF.

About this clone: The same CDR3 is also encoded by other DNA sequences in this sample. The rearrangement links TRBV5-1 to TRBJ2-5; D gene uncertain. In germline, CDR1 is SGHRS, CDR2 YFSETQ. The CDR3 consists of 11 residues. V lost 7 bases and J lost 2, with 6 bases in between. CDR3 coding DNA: TGCGCCAGCCGTGGGCAAGAGACCCAGTACTTC. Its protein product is CASRGQETQYF.

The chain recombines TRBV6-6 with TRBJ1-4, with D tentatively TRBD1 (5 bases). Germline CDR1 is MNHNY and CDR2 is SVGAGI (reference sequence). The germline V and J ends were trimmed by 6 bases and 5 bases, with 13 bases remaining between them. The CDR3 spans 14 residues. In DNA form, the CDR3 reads TGTGCCAGCAGCCCCCAAGGGGCGAATGAAAAACTGTTTTTT. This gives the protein CASSPQGANEKLFF.

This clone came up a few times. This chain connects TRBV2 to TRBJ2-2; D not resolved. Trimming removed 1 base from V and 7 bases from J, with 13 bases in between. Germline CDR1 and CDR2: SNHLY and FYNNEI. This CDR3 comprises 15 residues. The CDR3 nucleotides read TGTGCCAGCAGTGAAGAGGCAGTTTCCCTCGGGGAGCTGTTTTTT. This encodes CASSEEAVSLGELFF.

Here the CDR3 DNA reads TGTGCCAGCTCACCGATCTCGCACAGGGAAAACGCACCCCTCCACTTT. Its translation: CASSPISHRENAPLHF. The rearrangement joins TRBV18 to TRBJ1-6, with D possibly being TRBD1 (6 bases). The germline V gene encodes CDR1 KGHSH and CDR2 LQKENI. The CDR3 is 16 amino acids. Trimming shortened V by 3 bases and J by 11 bases, and 20 bases separated the two germline ends.

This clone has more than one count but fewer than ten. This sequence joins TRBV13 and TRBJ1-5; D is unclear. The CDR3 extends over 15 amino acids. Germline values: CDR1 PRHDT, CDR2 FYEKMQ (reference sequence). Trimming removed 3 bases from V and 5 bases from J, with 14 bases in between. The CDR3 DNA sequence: TGTGCCAGCAGCTTCGGTTCAGGAGTGGATCAGCCCCAGCATTTT. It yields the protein CASSFGSGVDQPQHF. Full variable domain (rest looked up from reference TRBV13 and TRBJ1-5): AAGVIQSPRHLIKEKRETATLKCYPIPRHDTVYWYQQGPGQDPQFLISFYEKMQSDKGSIPDRFSAQQFSDYHSELNMSSLELGDSALYFCASSFGSGVDQPQHFGDGTRLSIL.

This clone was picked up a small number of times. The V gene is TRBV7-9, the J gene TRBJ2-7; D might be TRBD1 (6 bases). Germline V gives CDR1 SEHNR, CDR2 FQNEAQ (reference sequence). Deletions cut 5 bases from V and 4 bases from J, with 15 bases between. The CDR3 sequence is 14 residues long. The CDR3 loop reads CASSRTGLDYEQYV. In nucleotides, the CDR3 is TGTGCCAGCAGCCGCACAGGGTTGGATTACGAGCAGTACGTC.

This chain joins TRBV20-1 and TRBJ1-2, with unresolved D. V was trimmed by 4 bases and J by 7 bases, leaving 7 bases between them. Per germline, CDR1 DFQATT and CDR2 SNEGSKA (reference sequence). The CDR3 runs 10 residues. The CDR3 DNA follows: TGCAGTGCTATTCGGGCTGGCTACACCTTC. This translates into CSAIRAGYTF.

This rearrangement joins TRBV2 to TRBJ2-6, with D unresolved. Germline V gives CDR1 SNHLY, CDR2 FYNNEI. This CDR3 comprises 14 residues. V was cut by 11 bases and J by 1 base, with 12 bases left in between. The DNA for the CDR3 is TGTGCCGCGCCGTTAGGATCTGGGGCCAACGTCCTGACTTTC. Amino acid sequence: CAAPLGSGANVLTF.

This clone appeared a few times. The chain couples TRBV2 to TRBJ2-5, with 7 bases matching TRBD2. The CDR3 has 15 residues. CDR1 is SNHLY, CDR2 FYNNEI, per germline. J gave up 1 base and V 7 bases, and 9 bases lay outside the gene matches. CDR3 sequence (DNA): TGTGCCAGCATAGGACGAGTAGCGGGCCAAGAGACCCAGTACTTC. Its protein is CASIGRVAGQETQYF. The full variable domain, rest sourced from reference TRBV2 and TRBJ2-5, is EPEVTQTPSHQVTQMGQEVILRCVPISNHLYFYWYRQILGQKVEFLVSFYNNEISEKSEIFDDQFSVERPDGSNFTLKIRSTKLEDSAMYFCASIGRVAGQETQYFGPGTRLLVL.